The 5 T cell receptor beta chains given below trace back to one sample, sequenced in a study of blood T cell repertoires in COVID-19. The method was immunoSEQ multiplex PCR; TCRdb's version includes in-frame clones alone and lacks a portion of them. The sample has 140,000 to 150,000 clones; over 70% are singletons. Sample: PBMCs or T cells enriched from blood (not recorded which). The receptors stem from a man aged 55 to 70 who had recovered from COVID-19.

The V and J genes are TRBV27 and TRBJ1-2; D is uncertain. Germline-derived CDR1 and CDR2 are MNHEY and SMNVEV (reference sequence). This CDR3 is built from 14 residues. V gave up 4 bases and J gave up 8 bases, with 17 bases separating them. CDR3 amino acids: CASSSLSKPYGYTF. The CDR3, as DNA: TGTGCCAGCAGTTCCCTCTCTAAACCCTACGGCTACACCTTC.

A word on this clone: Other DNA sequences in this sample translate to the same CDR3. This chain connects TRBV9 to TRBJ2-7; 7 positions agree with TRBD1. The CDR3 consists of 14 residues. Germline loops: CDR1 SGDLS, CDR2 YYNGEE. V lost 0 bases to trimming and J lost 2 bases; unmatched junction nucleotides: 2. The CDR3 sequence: CASSVGQGAYEQYF. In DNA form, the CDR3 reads TGTGCCAGCAGCGTAGGGCAGGGGGCCTACGAGCAGTACTTC. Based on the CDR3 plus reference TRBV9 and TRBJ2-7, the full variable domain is DSGVTQTPKHLITATGQRVTLRCSPRSGDLSVYWYQQSLDQGLQFLIQYYNGEERAKGNILERFSAQQFPDLHSELNLSSLELGDSALYFCASSVGQGAYEQYFGPGTRLTVT.

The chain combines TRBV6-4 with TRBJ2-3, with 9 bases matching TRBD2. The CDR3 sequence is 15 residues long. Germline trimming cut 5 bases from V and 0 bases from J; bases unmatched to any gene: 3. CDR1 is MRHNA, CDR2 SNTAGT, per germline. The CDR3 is CASSLAGASTDTQYF. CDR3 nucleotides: TGTGCCAGCAGTTTAGCGGGAGCAAGCACAGATACGCAGTATTTT.

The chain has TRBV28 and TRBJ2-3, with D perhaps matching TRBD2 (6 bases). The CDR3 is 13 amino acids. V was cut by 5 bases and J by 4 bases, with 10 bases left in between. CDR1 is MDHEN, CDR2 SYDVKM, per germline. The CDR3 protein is CASSPPGADTQYF. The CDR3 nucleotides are TGTGCCAGCAGTCCCCCGGGGGCAGATACGCAGTATTTT. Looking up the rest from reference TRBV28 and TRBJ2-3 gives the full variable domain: DVKVTQSSRYLVKRTGEKVFLECVQDMDHENMFWYRQDPGLGLRLIYFSYDVKMKEKGDIPEGYSVSREKKERFSLILESASTNQTSMYLCASSPPGADTQYFGPGTRLTVL.

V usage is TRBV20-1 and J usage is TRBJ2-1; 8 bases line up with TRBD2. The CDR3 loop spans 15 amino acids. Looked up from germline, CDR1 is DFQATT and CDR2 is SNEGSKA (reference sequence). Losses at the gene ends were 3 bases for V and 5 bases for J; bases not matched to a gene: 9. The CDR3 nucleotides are TGCAGTGCTAGTTCCTTCGAGCGGGAGCACAATGAGCAGTTCTTC. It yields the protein CSASSFEREHNEQFF.